Each of the 8 T cell receptor beta chains below was sequenced from the same sample in a study of early stage breast cancer tumors. Using immunoSEQ multiplex PCR, the repertoire was profiled, and TCRdb retains in-frame clones only, with some absent. This repertoire shows under 14,000 clones, about 80% found once; its top ten account for over 11%. Sequenced input: breast tumor tissue. The receptors stem from a person aged 65-85 years with breast cancer.

The chain links TRBV30 to TRBJ2-6, with D hard to call. CDR3 length equals 14 residues. Trimming removed 4 bases from V and 2 bases from J, with 9 bases in between. Germline CDR1 reads GTSNPN; CDR2 reads SVGIG (reference sequence). The CDR3 coding sequence is TGTGCCTGGATGTTGGGCGCTGGGGCCAACGTCCTGACTTTC. It is translated as CAWMLGAGANVLTF.

The chain employs TRBV10-2 and TRBJ1-4; D is perhaps TRBD1 (5 bases). This CDR3 has 15 residues. Trimming pared 8 bases from V and 0 bases from J, leaving 13 bases between. The germline CDR1 and CDR2 sequences are WSHSY and SAAADI. CDR3 DNA: TGCGCCAGCCAAGGGGCCCCCTCAACTAATGAAAAACTGTTTTTT. This encodes CASQGAPSTNEKLFF.

This chain connects TRBV11-3 to TRBJ1-2; D perhaps matches TRBD1 (6 bases). Trimming removed 1 base at V and 8 bases at J, with 23 bases between. This CDR3 has 17 residues. Germline CDR1 and CDR2: SGHNT and YENEEA. The CDR3 protein is CASSLVSPGHPPRGYTF. CDR3 nucleotides: TGTGCCAGCAGCTTAGTAAGCCCGGGACATCCCCCGAGGGGCTACACCTTC.

The J gene is TRBJ2-7, the V gene TRBV7-9, with TRBD1 matching over 7 bases. The length of the CDR3 is 13 residues. The V gene end was trimmed by 1 base and the J gene end by 7 bases; junction bases not matched to a gene: 4. CDR1 is SEHNR, CDR2 FQNEAQ, per germline (reference sequence). The DNA for the CDR3 is TGTGCCAGCAGCTTAGTAGGGGGCAGGGAGCAGTACTTC. Translated: CASSLVGGREQYF.

The chain links TRBV6-1 to TRBJ1-2, with TRBD1 identical over 7 bases. V shed 6 bases and J 4 bases; nucleotides not matched to a gene: 8. Germline-derived CDR1 and CDR2 are MNHNS and SASEGT. The CDR3 covers 14 residues. The CDR3 DNA sequence: TGTGCCAGCAGAGGCAGGGGGAGTGGCTATGGCTACACCTTC. Protein sequence: CASRGRGSGYGYTF.

This clone was detected only a few times. As DNA, the CDR3 is TGTGCCAGCACCGAAATACAGGGTGTGTCCCTCCACTTT. Translation: CASTEIQGVSLHF. This chain joins TRBV5-6 and TRBJ1-6, with a possible D match to TRBD1 (6 bases). The CDR3 covers 13 residues. Trimming removed 6 bases from V and 14 bases from J, with 18 bases in between. CDR1 SGHDT and CDR2 YYEEEE come from the germline V gene.

The CDR3 region has the DNA TGTGCCAGCTCACAGGAGCCCCGCACTGAAGCTTTCTTT. Its protein is CASSQEPRTEAFF. The chain has TRBV18 and TRBJ1-1; D remains unclear. The CDR3 is 13 residues long. Germline CDR1 is KGHSH and CDR2 is LQKENI. Deletions cut 4 bases from V and 4 bases from J, with 10 bases between.

The rearrangement uses TRBV5-6 and TRBJ1-5; 10 nucleotides align to TRBD1. Germline V gives CDR1 SGHDT, CDR2 YYEEEE. Losses at the gene ends were 0 bases for V and 1 base for J; bases not matched to a gene: 4. The CDR3 runs to 17 residues. CDR3 sequence: CASSLAGTGASNQPQHF. Written as DNA, the CDR3 is TGTGCCAGCAGCTTGGCTGGGACAGGGGCGAGCAATCAGCCCCAGCATTTT.